This TCR beta chain appears in the sequencing data of a study of T cells in Graves' hyperthyroidism and ophthalmopathy (dated by TCRdb to 2018 to 2020). Regarding the complete study: TCR V-J signatures able to tell the groups apart were searched for in a discovery cohort of some 100 patients, of whom more than 40 had Graves' ophthalmopathy and 57 had stable Graves' hyperthyroidism. Prospective prediction of ophthalmopathy was tested in an independent validation cohort consisting of about 20 hyperthyroidism patients and approximately 16 patients who later progressed to ophthalmopathy. The 100 discovery patients were randomly split 7:3 into training and test sets. Thyroid tissue and blood T-cell repertoires from several Graves' hyperthyroidism patients were also compared in the study. Once sampling was done, hyperthyroidism patients were given methimazole at a starting dose of 30 mg daily, whereas ophthalmopathy patients were given high-dose intravenous methylprednisolone. The paper reports TCR Vbeta CDR3 sequencing of about 140 peripheral blood samples: around 45 ophthalmopathy, 70 to 85 hyperthyroidism and about 17 progressor patients.

From V the trimming removes 5 bases and from J it removes 6 bases, while the gene matches leave 10 bases of the junction unaccounted for. The germline V gene specifies SGHRS as CDR1 and YFSETQ as CDR2. The CDR3 spans 15 residues, from the cysteine through the phenylalanine. Kept here is only the CDR3 DNA, which spans 45 bases and is read in frame from base 1. This clonotype was counted many times. Its antigen has not been determined. The record has no base qualities; no much larger clone is one base away. Exclusion was applied to patients with uncontrolled infections, other autoimmune diseases, pregnancy or lactation. Diagnoses were established on the basis of clinical symptoms, serum thyroxine and TRAb, thyroid ultrasound, and orbital computed tomography. Trizol reagent was used to extract total RNA, and RNA quality was then checked on an Agilent 2100 Bioanalyzer. Overall study results and their limits: A model built on a 13 V-J signature distinguished ophthalmopathy from stable hyperthyroidism, reaching 85% to 90% sensitivity and about 81% specificity in cross-validation and 80%/75% in testing. Most expanded thyroid clonotypes (frequency above 0.001) were also detected in blood, suggesting blood repertoires may reflect thyroid immune responses. In validation, the model predicted progression to ophthalmopathy with about 71% sensitivity and approximately 78% specificity, a median of 6.5 months before onset. No statistical method was used to set the sample size in advance, and investigators knew the group allocation.

TCR beta CDR3 regions were amplified from RNA transcripts. The first round of RT-PCR for the TCR CDR3 was performed with the HTBI primer set and the Qiagen OneStep RT-PCR kit. Libraries were constructed in a second round of multiplex PCR, after which size selection and purification were performed. Libraries were sequenced paired-end with 100 bp reads on an Illumina HiSeq2000. The original methods were these. SOAPnuke was used to process the raw data, with reads discarded if the reads contained adapters or uncalled bases, had a mean Phred below 15, or lacked an exact constant-primer or identifier match. High-quality paired reads were merged with COPE v1.2.5, and unique nucleotide sequences were defined as clonotypes. MiTCR v1.1 was used to align the clonotypes against IMGT TRBV, TRBD and TRBJ reference segments. The analysis included only V-J combinations with a frequency above 0.0001, which together covered 99% to 99.2% of the repertoires. The TCS score was defined as F50 (clonal expansion) divided by E x V (chaos), with BLOSUM62-based TCRdist calculated between CDR3 peptides within each V-J. Welch's t-statistics and random forest reduced 514 V-J features to 13, which were used in a naive Bayes classifier (R e1071). Thyroid-blood repertoire similarity was quantified with the Morisita-Horn index. TCRdb reworked the public reads: Q25 trimming with fastp, MiXCR clone assembly, productive beta chains retained. Rows matching on CDR3 protein sequence are summarized as one entry with the most common DNA and genes. TCRdb, not the original authors, processed these V and J calls. This sample comprises 500,000 to 650,000 distinct CDR3 sequences, 46% of them detected only once. The top ten clonotypes cover about two fifths of the sample.

The chain uses TRBV5-1 and TRBJ2-2; 7 nucleotides in the junction match TRBD2. This receptor was identified in an adult woman with Graves' disease, either hyperthyroidism or ophthalmopathy (not recorded which). What was sequenced was peripheral blood or thyroid tissue (not recorded which). The CDR3 here reads CASRTSGRASGELFF. The base sequence is TGCGCCAGCAGGACTTCGGGGAGGGCCTCCGGGGAGCTGTTTTTT.